This TCR beta chain is from a study of T cell clonality in common variable immunodeficiency. Whole-study findings and limits: T cell subpopulation sequencing would be needed to explain CVID clonality. CVID subjects showed higher TCRbeta clonality than healthy controls. Fewer TCRbeta clones were shared among CVID subjects than controls.

Most patients and controls had Caucasian heritage. Sequencing used immunoSEQ multiplex PCR; TCRdb keeps in-frame clones, though not all of them. The sample has tens of thousands of clones, none seen only once. Germline V CDR1 and CDR2: GTSNPN, SVGIG (reference sequence). The CDR3 has 13 residues. V was pared by 3 bases and J by 4 bases, with 10 bases between. In this sample, this clone turned up many times. Its antigen is unidentified. The read ends 3 residues before the CDR3 terminus; that terminus is restored from the germline J gene. The chain couples TRBV30 to TRBJ1-5; the D gene is possibly TRBD1 (6 bases). The sample consisted of peripheral blood mononuclear cells. This TCR was recovered from a person between 18 and 70 years old in good health. The CDR3 spells CAWRGTGNQPQHF. CDR3 bases read: TGTGCCTGGAGGGGAACAGGGAATCAGCCC.